What follows are 23 T cell receptor beta chains derived from one specimen sequenced in a study of cytomegalovirus exposure and HLA in healthy donors. With 60 Vbeta and 13 Jbeta primers, the PCR was carried out. Some clones are missing from TCRdb's copy, which holds only in-frame ones; the method was immunoSEQ multiplex PCR. The sample records about 76,000 clones, around 70% being singletons. Sequencing input: PBMCs. The receptors come from a middle-aged woman in good health and CMV-seropositive.

This clone was seen a handful of times. The J gene is TRBJ2-7, the V gene TRBV4-1; 9 bases agree with TRBD1. The germline V gene has CDR1 MGHRA and CDR2 YSYEKL. V lost 3 bases, J lost 4 bases, and 7 bases stayed unmatched. This CDR3 comprises 15 residues. The CDR3 DNA reads as TGCGCCAGCAGCCAGCCGACAGGGGGTAGGTACGAGCAGTACTTC. It encodes CASSQPTGGRYEQYF.

This clone came up once. The V and J genes are TRBV18 and TRBJ1-4; D not certain. Trimming removed 2 bases from V and 4 bases from J, with 5 bases in between. CDR3 length: 13 amino acids. Germline loops: CDR1 KGHSH, CDR2 LQKENI. The CDR3 nucleotides are TGTGCCAGCTCACCAGGGCTTAATGAAAAACTGTTTTTT. Its translation: CASSPGLNEKLFF.

The chain has TRBV6-1 and TRBJ1-5; a possible D gene is TRBD1 (5 bases). The CDR3 covers 14 residues. The germline V gene has CDR1 MNHNS and CDR2 SASEGT. V was trimmed by 3 bases and J by 2 bases, leaving 8 bases between them. The CDR3 DNA reads TGTGCCAGCAGTGACCGGGGGGGCAATCAGCCCCAGCATTTT. It codes for CASSDRGGNQPQHF.

The chain joins TRBV5-1 to TRBJ2-7, with 8 bases identical to TRBD2. Germline trimming cut 4 bases from V and 3 bases from J; bases unmatched to any gene: 6. Germline CDR1 SGHRS, CDR2 YFSETQ. This CDR3 contains 14 residues. The CDR3 DNA sequence: TGCGCCAGCAGCCCGGGAGGGACCCTCTACGAGCAGTACTTC. Encoded protein: CASSPGGTLYEQYF.

This clone has only a few counts. The gene calls are TRBV28 and TRBJ2-5, with 8 nucleotides matching TRBD1. The end of the DNA fits TRBJ2-7 better, so the J call may be wrong. The CDR3 is made up of 14 amino acids. The germline V gene has CDR1 MDHEN and CDR2 SYDVKM. The CDR3 DNA follows: TGTGCCAGCAGTTTGAGACAGGGGCGTTACGAGCAGTACTTC. It is translated as CASSLRQGRYEQYF.

The chain recombines TRBV5-1 with TRBJ2-7; D possibly corresponds to TRBD1 (5 bases). Germline V CDR1 and CDR2: SGHRS, YFSETQ. Trimming left V 5 bases short and J 4 bases short, with 19 bases between. The CDR3 runs to 15 residues. CDR3 nucleotides: TGCGCCAGCAGTCATCCGGAGACAGCTACGTACGAGCAGTACTTC. This gives the protein CASSHPETATYEQYF.

Comments on this clone: The junction differs from germline at one of its ends, possibly a read error. The chain employs TRBV6-5 and TRBJ2-2; no definite D call. The CDR3 contains 13 residues. Germline CDR1 is MNHEY and CDR2 is SVGAGI. In DNA, the CDR3 is TGTGCCAGCAGTAACTCCCGGGTCAGGGAGCTGTTTTTT. Encoded protein: CASSNSRVRELFF.

The chain is built from TRBV6-5 and TRBJ1-1; a weak D match, TRBD1 (6 bases). The V end was cut by 0 bases, the J end by 11 bases, with 13 bases between. The CDR3 is 13 residues long. Germline V gives CDR1 MNHEY, CDR2 SVGAGI. Here the CDR3 reads CASSYSTGGEAFF. In DNA, the CDR3 is TGTGCCAGCAGTTACTCGACAGGTGGAGAGGCTTTCTTT.

V gene TRBV10-3 combines with J gene TRBJ2-5, with D perhaps matching TRBD1 (6 bases). The germline V and J ends were trimmed by 5 bases and 5 bases, with 12 bases remaining between them. CDR1 is ENHRY and CDR2 is SYGVKD in the germline V gene. This CDR3 contains 13 residues. The CDR3 loop reads CAISRQVAETQYF. The DNA for the CDR3 is TGTGCCATCAGTAGACAGGTAGCTGAGACCCAGTACTTC.

This clone was counted once. The chain links TRBV15 to TRBJ1-1, with 8 bases lining up with TRBD1. Germline V lookup: CDR1 LNHNV, CDR2 YYDKDF (reference sequence). J was trimmed by 5 bases and V by 5 bases; bases with no gene match: 13. This CDR3 comprises 16 residues. The CDR3 is CATSPPSGTGWTEAFF. The CDR3 bases are TGTGCCACCAGCCCCCCTTCGGGGACAGGATGGACTGAAGCTTTCTTT. The variable domain in full, completed from reference TRBV15 and TRBJ1-1, reads DAMVIQNPRYQVTQFGKPVTLSCSQTLNHNVMYWYQQKSSQAPKLLFHYYDKDFNNEADTPDNFQSRRPNTSFCFLDIRSPGLGDTAMYLCATSPPSGTGWTEAFFGQGTRLTVV.

V and J are TRBV6-6 and TRBJ1-5, with TRBD1 matching 9 bases. Germline trimming cut 4 bases from V and 5 bases from J; bases unmatched to any gene: 9. CDR1 MNHNY and CDR2 SVGAGI come from the germline V gene (reference sequence). CDR3 length: 16 amino acids. The CDR3, as DNA: TGTGCCAGCAGTTTCGGGACAGGGAGTGGGGATCAGCCCCAGCATTTT. It specifies CASSFGTGSGDQPQHF.

The J gene is TRBJ2-7, the V gene TRBV5-4; TRBD2 aligns across 12 bases. Germline V gives CDR1 SGHNT, CDR2 YYREEE (reference sequence). The CDR3 contains 15 residues. The J segment lost 4 bases and the V segment lost 4 bases, leaving 6 bases of the junction unmatched. CDR3 sequence reads: CASSIATSGRYEQYF. CDR3 bases: TGTGCCAGCAGCATAGCTACTAGCGGGAGGTACGAGCAGTACTTC.

This clone was detected only a few times. The genes are TRBV6-1 and TRBJ1-4, with 8 bases fitting TRBD1. In germline, CDR1 is MNHNS, CDR2 SASEGT. The V and J ends lost 5 bases and 4 bases, in that order; junction bases with no gene match: 3. This CDR3 region has 14 residues. The CDR3 region has the DNA TGTGCCAGCAGTTCACAGGGGGTTAATGAAAAACTGTTTTTT. This gives the protein CASSSQGVNEKLFF.

The gene calls are TRBV11-2 and TRBJ1-2; no clear D. This CDR3 region has 14 residues. The germline V and J ends were trimmed by 0 bases and 4 bases, with 9 bases remaining between them. Germline V gives CDR1 SGHAT, CDR2 FQNNGV. The CDR3 region has the DNA TGTGCCAGCAGCTTAGAGGTCGGAGGCTATGGCTACACCTTC. Translating it yields CASSLEVGGYGYTF. Based on the CDR3 plus reference TRBV11-2 and TRBJ1-2, the full variable domain is EAGVAQSPRYKIIEKRQSVAFWCNPISGHATLYWYQQILGQGPKLLIQFQNNGVVDDSQLPKDRFSAERLKGVDSTLKIQPAKLEDSAVYLCASSLEVGGYGYTFGSGTRLTVV.

The V call is TRBV6-6, the J call TRBJ2-1; 8 bases agree with TRBD2. Trimming cost V 6 bases and J 6 bases; bases outside gene matches: 7. The CDR3 has 14 residues. Germline V gene sequence: CDR1 MNHNY, CDR2 SVGAGI (reference sequence). This chain's CDR3 is CASSLREGGNEQFF. Here the CDR3 DNA reads TGTGCCAGCAGCCTACGGGAGGGGGGCAATGAGCAGTTCTTC.

This clone has only a few counts. V gene TRBV6-5 combines with J gene TRBJ1-2, with D maybe TRBD1 (5 bases). Germline V lookup: CDR1 MNHEY, CDR2 SVGAGI. This CDR3 has 15 amino acids. V lost 2 bases to trimming and J lost 5 bases, with 15 bases between them. CDR3 residues: CASSYARDGGYGYTF. In DNA, the CDR3 is TGTGCCAGCAGTTACGCCAGGGACGGAGGGTATGGCTACACCTTC.

This clone was seen a single time. The chain joins TRBV10-1 to TRBJ1-6; 9 bases are a match to TRBD1. The length of the CDR3 is 16 residues. V shed 2 bases, J shed 8 bases, and the junction held 7 bases outside the gene matches. The germline V gene encodes CDR1 WNHNN and CDR2 SYGVQD (reference sequence). CDR3 nucleotides: TGCGCCAGCAGTGAGGGACCGGGACAGGGAGATTCACCCCTCCACTTT. It yields the protein CASSEGPGQGDSPLHF.

The chain links TRBV18 to TRBJ1-1, with D hard to call. V lost 5 bases and J 0 bases, leaving 7 bases between the germline ends. Germline loops: CDR1 KGHSH, CDR2 LQKENI. The CDR3 is made up of 13 amino acids. Here the CDR3 reads CASSNAMNTEAFF. CDR3 nucleotides: TGTGCCAGCTCAAATGCTATGAACACTGAAGCTTTCTTT.

There are a few counts of this clone. The rearrangement links TRBV30 to TRBJ2-2, with TRBD1 matching 9 bases. The CDR3 consists of 16 residues. Germline CDR1 reads GTSNPN; CDR2 reads SVGIG (reference sequence). The J segment lost 9 bases and the V segment lost 4 bases, leaving 15 bases of the junction unmatched. The DNA of the CDR3 is TGTGCCTGGAAGGGACAGGGAAACCCCTATCTTCGGGAGCTGTTTTTT. Translated: CAWKGQGNPYLRELFF.

This sequence joins TRBV30 and TRBJ1-1; D call uncertain. Germline CDR1 GTSNPN, CDR2 SVGIG (reference sequence). With 1 base removed from V and 5 bases from J, the gap between germline ends came to 17 bases. This CDR3 is built from 15 residues. This chain's CDR3 is CAWSGGWQPETEAFF. DNA for the CDR3: TGTGCCTGGAGTGGCGGATGGCAACCGGAAACTGAAGCTTTCTTT.

This clone showed up just a few times. V gene TRBV10-3 combines with J gene TRBJ1-2, with D unclear. This CDR3 has 12 amino acids. Germline values: CDR1 ENHRY, CDR2 SYGVKD. Between the trimmed V and J ends, which lost 6 bases and 11 bases, there was a span of 16 bases. As DNA, the CDR3 is TGTGCCATCAGCGGAGCGGGAGAGGTGTACACCTTC. Protein product: CAISGAGEVYTF.

The V call is TRBV7-6, the J call TRBJ2-7; 7 bases are shared with TRBD2. Germline V gene data show CDR1 as SGHVS and CDR2 as FNYEAQ. The CDR3 runs 14 residues. V dropped 5 bases and J dropped 5; count of bases not matched to a gene: 9. CDR3 sequence reads: CASSPGLVHNEQYF. The CDR3 nucleotides read TGTGCCAGCAGCCCCGGACTAGTTCATAACGAGCAGTACTTC.

The chain links TRBV7-3 to TRBJ2-2; TRBD1 might be the D (5 bases). V was cut by 5 bases and J by 6 bases, with 10 bases left in between. The CDR3 has 13 residues. CDR1 and CDR2 (germline): SGHTA, FQGTGA. The CDR3 loop reads CASSPRVSGELFF. CDR3 bases: TGTGCCAGCAGCCCCAGGGTATCCGGGGAGCTGTTTTTT.